A single sample gave rise to the 28 T cell receptor beta chains below, sequenced in a study of identical twins' blood T cells (dated by TCRdb to the early 2010s). Receptors were amplified or captured by 5' RACE. The sequencing machine was an Illumina Genome Analyzer IIx. TCRdb trimmed the raw reads at Q25, called clones with MiXCR and kept productive beta chains. Entries are consolidated by CDR3 protein sequence, retaining the most common genes and DNA. This sample is represented by roughly 340,000 distinct CDR3 sequences; 25% to 35% of them were singletons. The ten largest account for about 6% of the sample. Sample: PBMCs. The receptors derive from a woman aged 18 to 50 in good health.

This clonotype occurred a few times. V gene TRBV9 combines with J gene TRBJ2-7; D remains ambiguous. The V end lost 4 bases, the J end lost 3 bases, and 14 bases lay between the germline ends. The CDR3 has 14 residues. Germline V gene data show CDR1 as SGDLS and CDR2 as YYNGEE. CDR3 sequence: CASSPKHEGYEQYF. The DNA of the CDR3 is TGTGCCAGCAGCCCAAAACATGAAGGCTACGAGCAGTACTTC.

V is TRBV19 and J is TRBJ2-2; TRBD2 agrees at 11 bases. V trimming: 1 base; J trimming: 7 bases; junction bases outside the gene matches: 5. This CDR3 has 16 amino acids. CDR1 LNHDA and CDR2 SQIVND come from the germline V gene (reference sequence). The CDR3 is CASSIVLAGGNGELFF. In DNA, the CDR3 is TGTGCCAGTAGTATAGTGCTAGCGGGAGGTAACGGGGAGCTGTTTTTT.

This clonotype was detected a few times. The genes are TRBV5-6 and TRBJ1-4; maybe TRBD1 (5 bases). Germline loops: CDR1 SGHDT, CDR2 YYEEEE. The V end lost 5 bases, the J end lost 8 bases, and 19 bases lay between the germline ends. The CDR3 consists of 15 residues. DNA for the CDR3: TGTGCCAGCAGTCGACGCGGGGGGATGAGGGAAAAACTGTTTTTT. Protein sequence: CASSRRGGMREKLFF. The complete variable domain, with remaining parts taken from reference TRBV5-6 and TRBJ1-4, reads DAGVTQSPTHLIKTRGQQVTLRCSPKSGHDTVSWYQQALGQGPQFIFQYYEEEERQRGNFPDRFSGHQFPNYSSELNVNALLLGDSALYLCASSRRGGMREKLFFGSGTQLSVL.

The rearrangement joins TRBV6-5 to TRBJ1-2, with D unclear. This CDR3 comprises 13 residues. CDR1 is MNHEY, CDR2 SVGAGI, per germline. Trimming took off 3 bases at V and 7 bases at J, with 12 bases between the two ends. The CDR3: CASSYGQLFGYTF. The CDR3 bases are TGTGCCAGCAGTTATGGTCAGCTTTTTGGCTACACCTTC.

This clonotype showed up many times. The J gene is TRBJ2-7, the V gene TRBV20-1; tentatively, D is TRBD1 (6 bases). The CDR3 totals 14 residues. CDR1 and CDR2 (germline): DFQATT, SNEGSKA (reference sequence). V was shortened by 4 bases and J by 5 bases, with 18 bases between the two germline ends. CDR3: CSAIPDSASNEQYF. Here the CDR3 DNA reads TGCAGTGCTATACCGGACAGCGCAAGTAACGAGCAGTACTTC.

The chain recombines TRBV18 with TRBJ1-2; no clear D. Germline V CDR1 and CDR2: KGHSH, LQKENI. The CDR3 extends over 13 amino acids. V was cut by 3 bases and J by 4 bases, with 9 bases left in between. CDR3 region: CASSPQFVYGYTF. Here the CDR3 DNA reads TGTGCCAGCTCACCTCAGTTCGTCTATGGCTACACCTTC.

V gene TRBV10-3 combines with J gene TRBJ1-1, with TRBD1 matching 9 bases. Germline V gene data show CDR1 as ENHRY and CDR2 as SYGVKD. The CDR3 is made up of 17 amino acids. Trimming took 3 bases from V and 0 from J; bases not matched to a gene: 8. The CDR3 sequence: CAISDRTGATLNTEAFF. The CDR3 DNA follows: TGTGCCATCAGTGACAGGACAGGGGCAACCTTGAACACTGAAGCTTTCTTT.

This clonotype was found many times. This rearrangement joins TRBV2 to TRBJ1-2; D might be TRBD1 (6 bases). Germline CDR1 is SNHLY and CDR2 is FYNNEI. Trimming took 8 bases from V and 7 from J, leaving 14 bases between them. The CDR3 contains 12 residues. The CDR3 is CASPPGVAGYTF. CDR3 nucleotide sequence: TGTGCCAGCCCTCCAGGGGTCGCTGGCTACACCTTC. The whole variable domain, filled in from reference TRBV2 and TRBJ1-2, reads EPEVTQTPSHQVTQMGQEVILRCVPISNHLYFYWYRQILGQKVEFLVSFYNNEISEKSEIFDDQFSVERPDGSNFTLKIRSTKLEDSAMYFCASPPGVAGYTFGSGTRLTVV.

The chain joins TRBV19 to TRBJ1-2; 8 positions agree with TRBD1. Trimming took 8 bases from V and 8 from J; bases not matched to a gene: 10. The germline gives CDR1 LNHDA, CDR2 SQIVND (reference sequence). The CDR3 is 13 amino acids. CDR3 nucleotides: TGTGCCAGTCGAGGACAGGGATGGTTAGGCTACACCTTC. As protein: CASRGQGWLGYTF.

There are a few counts of this clonotype. The chain combines TRBV20-1 with TRBJ1-1; D is unclear. With 6 bases removed from V and 3 bases from J, the gap between germline ends came to 8 bases. From germline, CDR1 is DFQATT and CDR2 SNEGSKA (reference sequence). The CDR3 is 11 residues long. CDR3 bases: TGCAGTGCACGGACCTACACTGAAGCTTTCTTT. It encodes CSARTYTEAFF.

The chain recombines TRBV25-1 with TRBJ2-6; unclear D gene. The CDR3 extends over 14 amino acids. The germline gives CDR1 MGHDK, CDR2 SYGVNS. Deletions cut 7 bases from V and 4 bases from J, with 11 bases between. The CDR3 spells CASMELGGANVLTF. The DNA of the CDR3 is TGTGCCAGCATGGAGCTCGGGGGGGCCAACGTCCTGACTTTC. Full variable domain (remainder filled in from reference TRBV25-1 and TRBJ2-6): EADIYQTPRYLVIGTGKKITLECSQTMGHDKMYWYQQDPGMELHLIHYSYGVNSTEKGDLSSESTVSRIRTEHFPLTLESARPSHTSQYLCASMELGGANVLTFGAGSRLTVL.

The table lists this clonotype with a count of one. This may come from a read error, since a much larger clone is one base off. The chain links TRBV6-5 to TRBJ1-2; 8 bases are shared with TRBD1. CDR3 length: 13 amino acids. Germline V lookup: CDR1 MNHEY, CDR2 SVGAGI. The CDR3 sequence: CVSSRTGFEGYTF. The CDR3 coding sequence is TGTGTCAGCAGCAGGACAGGGTTTGAGGGCTACACCTTC.

This clonotype was seen more than once but under ten times. The V and J genes are TRBV6-7 and TRBJ1-4, with TRBD1 matching over 7 bases. TRBV6-7 is placed among ORFs of uncertain function. After removal of 7 bases from V and 4 bases from J, the junction contained 9 bases not matched to a gene. The CDR3 is 15 residues long. The CDR3 loop reads CASTPGDSDNEKLFF. As DNA, the CDR3 is TGTGCCAGCACCCCGGGGGACAGCGATAATGAAAAACTGTTTTTT.

The chain couples TRBV5-1 to TRBJ2-7; the D is unclear. V lost 4 bases and J lost 5, with 13 bases in between. The CDR3 loop spans 13 amino acids. Germline CDR1 and CDR2: SGHRS and YFSETQ. CDR3 region: CASSLLLADEQYF. In nucleotides, the CDR3 is TGCGCCAGCAGCCTACTACTCGCGGACGAGCAGTACTTC.

V is TRBV20-1 and J is TRBJ2-5; the D is unclear. This CDR3 region has 11 residues. V was cut by 3 bases and J by 1 base, with 3 bases left in between. CDR1 DFQATT and CDR2 SNEGSKA come from the germline V gene (reference sequence). The CDR3 nucleotides read TGCAGTGCTAGCATCCAAGAGACCCAGTACTTC. This translates into CSASIQETQYF.

The chain carries TRBV6-1 and TRBJ1-5; D is ambiguous. This CDR3 is built from 15 residues. V was shortened by 1 base and J by 5 bases, with 12 bases between the two germline ends. CDR1 MNHNS and CDR2 SASEGT come from the germline V gene. The CDR3 is CASSEVRTPYQPQHF. Here the CDR3 DNA reads TGTGCCAGCAGTGAAGTTCGGACGCCGTATCAGCCCCAGCATTTT.

To note about this clonotype: Given a much more abundant clone one base away, this may be a read error. The rearrangement links TRBV5-5 to TRBJ2-2, with TRBD2 matching 7 bases. Germline trimming cut 2 bases from V and 8 bases from J; bases unmatched to any gene: 9. Looked up from germline, CDR1 is SGHKS and CDR2 is YYEKEE (reference sequence). The CDR3 is made up of 15 amino acids. The CDR3 DNA reads TGTGCCAGCAGCTTAGGGACTATCGGCCTTGGGGAGCTGTTTTTT. Translating gives CASSLGTIGLGELFF.

In its sample, this clonotype was seen a few times. CDR3 in amino acids: CSVEVTGAYEQYF. The CDR3 DNA is TGCAGTGTAGAAGTGACAGGGGCATACGAGCAGTACTTC. This sequence joins TRBV20-1 and TRBJ2-7; 8 nucleotides agree with TRBD1. The trim removed 7 bases at V and 4 bases at J, leaving 9 bases unmatched. This CDR3 contains 13 residues. Germline V gives CDR1 DFQATT, CDR2 SNEGSKA (reference sequence).

This clonotype was detected a few times. The J gene is TRBJ2-1, the V gene TRBV12-3 or TRBV12-4; the D gene is possibly TRBD1 (6 bases). The CDR3 totals 11 residues. V was clipped by 5 bases and J by 8 bases, with 7 bases between them. DNA of the CDR3: TGTGCCAGCAGTCCAGGGGATGAGCAGTTCTTC. It specifies CASSPGDEQFF.

This clonotype was counted a few times. J is TRBJ2-1 and V is TRBV27; D remains unclear. CDR1 is MNHEY and CDR2 is SMNVEV in the germline V gene (reference sequence). This CDR3 has 12 amino acids. V lost 3 bases, J lost 5 bases, and 5 bases lay in between. The CDR3 loop is CASSFGHNEQFF. The CDR3 bases are TGTGCCAGCAGTTTTGGGCACAATGAGCAGTTCTTC.

This clonotype was seen only a few times. J is TRBJ2-2 and V is TRBV4-2; no clear D. Germline V CDR1 and CDR2: LGHNA, YNFKEQ. The CDR3 consists of 12 residues. V lost 0 bases to trimming and J lost 14 bases, with 10 bases between them. The DNA of the CDR3 is TGTGCCAGCAGCCAAGACGGTTTAGGACTGTTTTTT. This codes for CASSQDGLGLFF.

This clonotype was seen only a few times. The rearrangement links TRBV5-1 to TRBJ2-1, with no clear D. CDR1 and CDR2 from the germline V gene are SGHRS and YFSETQ. The CDR3 has 15 amino acids. Trimming pared 9 bases from V and 0 bases from J, leaving 16 bases between. Here the CDR3 DNA reads TGCGCCACCTCAATCCAGGATAGCTCCTACAATGAGCAGTTCTTC. Protein product: CATSIQDSSYNEQFF.

The chain carries TRBV5-4 and TRBJ1-6, with 7 bases lining up with TRBD1. The CDR3 consists of 16 residues. Germline CDR1 is SGHNT and CDR2 is YYREEE (reference sequence). With V trimmed by 4 bases and J by 3 bases, 7 bases remained unmatched. CDR3 sequence reads: CASSRGGSGYNSPLHF. The CDR3 DNA follows: TGTGCCAGCAGCCGAGGGGGCAGCGGCTATAATTCACCCCTCCACTTT.

V gene TRBV6-2 or TRBV6-3 combines with J gene TRBJ2-7; unclear D gene. CDR1 is MNHEY and CDR2 is SVGEGT in the germline V gene. Between the trimmed V and J ends, which lost 5 bases and 5 bases, there was a span of 10 bases. The length of the CDR3 is 12 residues. The CDR3 sequence is CASSTPPHEQYF. DNA of the CDR3: TGTGCCAGCAGTACCCCCCCCCACGAGCAGTACTTC.

This clonotype showed up just a few times. V gene TRBV3-1 combines with J gene TRBJ1-1, with 7 bases fitting TRBD1. This CDR3 is 12 amino acids long. CDR1 and CDR2 (germline): LGHDT, YNNKEL (reference sequence). The V and J ends lost 4 bases and 9 bases, in that order; junction bases with no gene match: 5. Written as DNA, the CDR3 is TGTGCCAGCAGCCCCTTGACAGGGAAAGCTTTCTTT. This gives the protein CASSPLTGKAFF.

This clonotype has only a few counts. V usage is TRBV5-1 and J usage is TRBJ2-2; D not resolved. CDR3 length: 13 amino acids. Trimming shortened V by 1 base and J by 6 bases, and 7 bases separated the two germline ends. The germline V gene encodes CDR1 SGHRS and CDR2 YFSETQ. The CDR3 DNA reads TGCGCCAGCAGCTTGCCGTCGTCCGGGGAGCTGTTTTTT. Residues: CASSLPSSGELFF.

The V call is TRBV5-1, the J call TRBJ2-1, with 12 bases fitting TRBD2. This CDR3 is 15 amino acids long. V gave up 6 bases and J gave up 6 bases; unmatched junction bases: 7. Germline V gives CDR1 SGHRS, CDR2 YFSETQ. In DNA form, the CDR3 reads TGCGCCAGCATCCTACTAGCGGGGGGCTCCAATGAGCAGTTCTTC. Its protein product is CASILLAGGSNEQFF.

The chain's CDR3 is CASSLGPEGTGELFF. The CDR3 coding sequence is TGCGCCAGCAGCTTGGGCCCGGAGGGGACCGGGGAGCTGTTTTTT. The chain combines TRBV5-1 with TRBJ2-2; possible D gene TRBD2, 6 bases. This CDR3 contains 15 residues. V was cut by 0 bases and J by 5 bases, with 11 bases left in between. From germline, CDR1 is SGHRS and CDR2 YFSETQ.